These 10 T cell receptor beta chains came from one sample sequenced in a study of molecular identifiers for immune sequencing clone quantification. TCRdb re-analysed the PCR reads in MiXCR, keeping a single row per CDR3 protein. This table holds a few hundred thousand distinct CDR3 sequences, about 22% found once. Material for sequencing was naive CD8+ T cells from blood, with Jurkat cell RNA spiked in. The subset was: FACS-sorted CD8+CD4-CCR7+CD45RA+ naive T cells. These receptors were obtained from a human donor in good health. Some libraries in this study had Jurkat cell RNA spiked in.

The chain links TRBV10-3 to TRBJ1-5, with D possibly being TRBD1 (5 bases). CDR1 and CDR2 from the germline V gene are ENHRY and SYGVKD. The CDR3 covers 19 residues. Trimming removed 3 bases at V and 3 bases at J, with 24 bases between. The CDR3 nucleotides are TGTGCCATCAGTGACAGCCCGGGAGGAGCTGAAGGACACAATCAGCCCCAGCATTTT. Translating it yields CAISDSPGGAEGHNQPQHF.

This clonotype was found many times. The chain links TRBV28 to TRBJ2-7; D gene unclear. The germline V gene encodes CDR1 MDHEN and CDR2 SYDVKM. This CDR3 region has 13 residues. The V and J ends lost 7 bases and 6 bases respectively, with 16 bases between them. The CDR3 region is CASKYGPTGEQYF. The CDR3, as DNA: TGTGCCAGCAAGTATGGGCCTACGGGCGAGCAGTACTTC.

This clonotype appeared many times. The chain couples TRBV29-1 to TRBJ2-7; TRBD1 matches 8 bases. The junction had 2 bases not matched to a gene; V was cut back by 4 bases and J by 3 bases. The CDR3 covers 12 residues. Looked up from germline, CDR1 is SQVTM and CDR2 is ANQGSEA. The CDR3 DNA reads TGCAGCGTTGCAGGGGGCAACTACGAGCAGTACTTC. Translated, it gives CSVAGGNYEQYF.

The rearrangement uses TRBV9 and TRBJ1-1, with D perhaps TRBD1 (5 bases). Germline V lookup: CDR1 SGDLS, CDR2 YYNGEE. Trimming pared 3 bases from V and 5 bases from J, leaving 23 bases between. CDR3 length: 17 residues. CDR3 protein: CASSALGGGIGKTEAFF. CDR3 nucleotides: TGTGCCAGCAGCGCGCTGGGGGGGGGAATCGGGAAAACTGAAGCTTTCTTT.

Concerning this clonotype itself: A much larger clone differs from this one at a single base, so this may be a read error. The J gene is TRBJ2-1, the V gene TRBV5-1, with 14 positions matching TRBD2. Looked up from germline, CDR1 is SGHRS and CDR2 is YFSETQ. There are 15 residues in the CDR3. The CDR3 DNA reads as TGCGCCAGCAGCTCGACTAGCGGGGGGGCAGGCGAGCAGATCTTC. It is translated as CASSSTSGGAGEQIF.

This clonotype showed up many times. The genes are TRBV19 and TRBJ2-7; 7 bases fit TRBD1. This CDR3 comprises 12 residues. J gave up 2 bases and V 9 bases, and 4 bases lay outside the gene matches. In germline, CDR1 is LNHDA, CDR2 SQIVND (reference sequence). CDR3 region: CASSDRAYEQYF. In DNA form, the CDR3 reads TGTGCCAGCAGCGACAGGGCCTACGAGCAGTACTTC. The whole variable domain, filled in from reference TRBV19 and TRBJ2-7, reads DGGITQSPKYLFRKEGQNVTLSCEQNLNHDAMYWYRQDPGQGLRLIYYSQIVNDFQKGDIAEGYSVSREKKESFPLTVTSAQKNPTAFYLCASSDRAYEQYFGPGTRLTVT.

This clonotype was detected ten times or more. The V call is TRBV6-6, the J call TRBJ2-2, with D possibly matching TRBD2 (5 bases). Germline assignment: CDR1 MNHNY and CDR2 SVGAGI (reference sequence). V gave up 6 bases and J gave up 2 bases, with 19 bases separating them. This CDR3 is 17 amino acids long. CDR3 coding DNA: TGTGCCAGCAGATCACTTAGCGTTCCTGGAAACACCGGGGAGCTGTTTTTT. Protein sequence: CASRSLSVPGNTGELFF.

With regard to this clonotype: This clone may be a read error of a much larger clone one base away. Here the CDR3 omits its conserved ending phenylalanine or tryptophan, so a read error is the likely source. The rearrangement joins TRBV7-9 to TRBJ2-7; tentatively, D is TRBD1 (5 bases). V dropped 7 bases and J dropped 4 bases, with 11 bases sitting between them. Germline values: CDR1 SEHNR, CDR2 FQNEAQ (reference sequence). This CDR3 is built from 12 residues. CDR3 DNA sequence: TGTGCCAGCACCATAGGGGATTACGAGCAGTACCTC. Translated: CASTIGDYEQYL.

A word on this clonotype: A much larger clone is a single base away; this may be a read error. The chain joins TRBV29-1 to TRBJ1-2; D not resolved. Trimming took off 4 bases at V and 6 bases at J, with 9 bases between the two ends. Looked up from germline, CDR1 is SQVTM and CDR2 is ANQGSEA. CDR3 size: 11 residues. The CDR3 sequence is CSVGDGDGYTF. In DNA form, the CDR3 reads TGCAGCGTTGGAGATGGAGATGGCTACACCTTC.

The V and J genes are TRBV30 and TRBJ2-3; D is unclear. Germline V CDR1 and CDR2: GTSNPN, SVGIG (reference sequence). The CDR3 has 12 residues. Trimming cost V 8 bases and J 6 bases, with 15 bases left between them. The CDR3 DNA reads TGTGCCCTGGGCCCCCGAATCGATACGCAGTATTTT. Its translation: CALGPRIDTQYF.